This TCR beta chain was found in a study of blood T cell repertoires in COVID-19. Study at large: Whether acute or convalescent, the COVID-19 samples came from the United States, Italy and Spain. T cells, B-cell-depleted T cells, or PBMCs supplied cDNA or gDNA.

This CDR3 is built from 14 residues. Germline V gene sequence: CDR1 KGHDR, CDR2 SFDVKD. The J segment lost 4 bases and the V segment lost 6 bases, leaving 2 bases of the junction unmatched. In the original analysis: Researchers report that nucleated cell counts were estimated from reference gene primer amplification. Method: immunoSEQ multiplex PCR; TCRdb's copy keeps in-frame clones and lacks some. V and J calls and clone size are as listed in that table; D and trimming were resolved from the DNA. The sample contains some 110,000 clones, roughly 80% of which appear only once. The TCR originated in a man aged 50-60 years with acute or convalescent COVID-19. Sequencing was performed on peripheral blood. The V and J genes are TRBV24-1 and TRBJ1-5; TRBD1 agrees at 10 bases. This CDR3 is CATSRQGANQPQHF. Here the CDR3 DNA reads TGTGCCACCAGTAGACAGGGGGCAAATCAGCCCCAGCATTTT.